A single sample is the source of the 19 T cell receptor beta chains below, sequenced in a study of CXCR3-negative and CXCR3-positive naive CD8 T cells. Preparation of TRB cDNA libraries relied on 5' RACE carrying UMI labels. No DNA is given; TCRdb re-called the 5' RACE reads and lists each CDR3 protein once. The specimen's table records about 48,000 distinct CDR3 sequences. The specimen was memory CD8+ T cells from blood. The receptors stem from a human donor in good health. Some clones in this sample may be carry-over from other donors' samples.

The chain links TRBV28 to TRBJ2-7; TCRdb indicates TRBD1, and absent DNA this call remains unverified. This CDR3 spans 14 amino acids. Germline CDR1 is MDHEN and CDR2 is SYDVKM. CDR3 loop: CASSGDRLSYEQYF.

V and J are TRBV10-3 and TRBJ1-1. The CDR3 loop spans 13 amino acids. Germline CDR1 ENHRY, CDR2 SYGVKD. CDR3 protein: CAISESGDTEAFF.

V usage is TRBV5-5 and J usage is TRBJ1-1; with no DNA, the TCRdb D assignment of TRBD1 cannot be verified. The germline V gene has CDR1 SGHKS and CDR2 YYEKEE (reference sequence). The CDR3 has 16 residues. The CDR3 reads CASKHTTGTANTEAFF.

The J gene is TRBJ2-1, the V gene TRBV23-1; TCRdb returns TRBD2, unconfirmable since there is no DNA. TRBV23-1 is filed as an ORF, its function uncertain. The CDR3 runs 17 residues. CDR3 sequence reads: CATKGGAPGGSYNEQFF.

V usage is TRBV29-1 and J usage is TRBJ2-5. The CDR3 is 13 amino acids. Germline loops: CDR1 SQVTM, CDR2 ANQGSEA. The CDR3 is CSVEDRVAETQYF.

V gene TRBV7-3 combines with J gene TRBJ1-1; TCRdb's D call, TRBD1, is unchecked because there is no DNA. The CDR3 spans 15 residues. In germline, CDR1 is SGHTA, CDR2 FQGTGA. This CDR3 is CASSLTRGANTEAFF. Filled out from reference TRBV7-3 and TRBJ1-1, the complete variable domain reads GAGVSQTPSNKVTEKGKYVELRCDPISGHTALYWYRQSLGQGPEFLIYFQGTGAADDSGLPNDRFFAVRPEGSVSTLKIQRTERGDSAVYLCASSLTRGANTEAFFGQGTRLTVV.

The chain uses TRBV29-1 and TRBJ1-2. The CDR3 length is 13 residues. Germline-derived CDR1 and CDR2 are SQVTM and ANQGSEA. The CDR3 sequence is CSVEDQEIYGYTF.

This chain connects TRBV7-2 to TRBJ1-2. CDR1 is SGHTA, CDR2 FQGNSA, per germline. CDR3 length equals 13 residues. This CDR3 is CASSLGPNYGYTF.

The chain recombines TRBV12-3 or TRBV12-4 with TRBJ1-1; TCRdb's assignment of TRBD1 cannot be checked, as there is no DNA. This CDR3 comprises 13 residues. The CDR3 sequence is CASSWGQWSEAFF.

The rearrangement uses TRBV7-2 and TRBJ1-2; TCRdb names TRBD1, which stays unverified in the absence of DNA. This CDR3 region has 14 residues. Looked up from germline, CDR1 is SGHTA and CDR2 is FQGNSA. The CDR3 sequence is CASSFSGTGYGYTF.

The CDR3 here is CASSQTIGGIAVNTEAFF. This chain links TRBV4-3 with TRBJ1-1. This CDR3 has 18 amino acids. Per the germline V gene, CDR1 is LGHNA and CDR2 is YSLEER.

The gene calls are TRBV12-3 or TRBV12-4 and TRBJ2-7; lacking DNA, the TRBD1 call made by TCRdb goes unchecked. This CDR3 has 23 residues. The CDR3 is CASSSPYRRAERRGSTDFYEQYF.

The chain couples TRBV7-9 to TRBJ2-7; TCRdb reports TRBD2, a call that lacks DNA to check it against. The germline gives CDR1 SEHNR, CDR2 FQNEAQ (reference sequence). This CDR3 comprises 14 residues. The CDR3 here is CASSFPAAPYEQYF.

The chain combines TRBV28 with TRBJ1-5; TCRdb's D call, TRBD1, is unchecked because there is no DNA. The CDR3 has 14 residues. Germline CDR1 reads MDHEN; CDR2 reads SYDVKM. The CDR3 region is CASGPAKRGQPQHF.

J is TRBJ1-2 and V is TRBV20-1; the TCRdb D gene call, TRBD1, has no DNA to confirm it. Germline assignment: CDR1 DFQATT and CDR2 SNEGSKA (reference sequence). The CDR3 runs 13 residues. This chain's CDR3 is CSARVREVYGYTF.

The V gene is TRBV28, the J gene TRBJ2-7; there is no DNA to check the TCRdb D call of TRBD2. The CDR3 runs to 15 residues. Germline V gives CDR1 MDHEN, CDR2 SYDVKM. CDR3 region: CASSFPSPYSYEQYF.

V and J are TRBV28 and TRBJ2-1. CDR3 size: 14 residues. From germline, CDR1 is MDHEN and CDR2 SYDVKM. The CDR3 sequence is CASSLRTATHEQFF.

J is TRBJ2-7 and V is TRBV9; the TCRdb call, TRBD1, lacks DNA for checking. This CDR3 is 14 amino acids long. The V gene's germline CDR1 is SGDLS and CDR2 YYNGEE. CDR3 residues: CASSGGTESYEQYF.

The CDR3: CASSFGGAGELFF. The rearrangement joins TRBV28 to TRBJ2-2; TCRdb calls TRBD2, which cannot be checked without DNA. CDR1 and CDR2 (germline): MDHEN, SYDVKM. CDR3 length: 13 residues.